These 18 T cell receptor beta chains were sequenced from one sample in a study of regulatory T cells in long-lasting Graves disease. Regarding time point: newly diagnosed GD, antithyroid drugs for less than 3 months. Following extraction of RNA from PBMCs, that RNA was used to make the TCR library. iRepertoire HTBI primers and Arm-PCR of CDR3 regions built TCR beta libraries. One entry per CDR3 protein, called by TCRdb with MiXCR from the multiplex PCR reads. Of some 450,000 distinct CDR3 sequences listed, around 15% are singletons. This same sample was also part of a study on T cells in Graves' hyperthyroidism and ophthalmopathy.

The sequences come from peripheral blood mononuclear cells (PBMCs), collected at new diagnosis, from a patient treated with antithyroid drugs. Receptors were obtained from a woman in her twenties or thirties with Graves disease.

Ten or more counts support this clonotype. The chain carries TRBV7-9 and TRBJ2-7, with D hard to call. Trimming shortened V by 4 bases and J by 2 bases, and 18 bases separated the two germline ends. This CDR3 contains 16 residues. Germline loops: CDR1 SEHNR, CDR2 FQNEAQ (reference sequence). CDR3 nucleotide sequence: TGTGCCAGCAGCTCCACCCGGGCGAGTGTGGCCTACGAGCAGTACTTC. This translates into CASSSTRASVAYEQYF.

This clonotype showed up just a few times. This could be a read error, since a much larger clone is one nucleotide away. The chain joins TRBV28 to TRBJ1-2; D unresolved. Per the germline V gene, CDR1 is MDHEN and CDR2 is SYDVKM. This CDR3 region has 13 residues. The germline V and J ends were trimmed by 0 bases and 4 bases, with 6 bases remaining between them. CDR3 nucleotide sequence: TGTGCCAGCAGTTTATGGCAGAGCTATGGCTACACCTTC. This gives the protein CASSLWQSYGYTF.

This clonotype appeared many times. The chain employs TRBV27 and TRBJ1-1, with D possibly matching TRBD1 (5 bases). This CDR3 has 14 amino acids. Germline CDR1 is MNHEY and CDR2 is SMNVEV (reference sequence). The germline V and J ends were trimmed by 2 bases and 1 base, with 8 bases remaining between them. The CDR3 sequence is CASSLRGPNTEAFF. The CDR3 region has the DNA TGTGCCAGCAGTTTAAGGGGACCGAACACTGAAGCTTTCTTT.

This clonotype was seen repeatedly, ten times or more. The V and J genes are TRBV2 and TRBJ1-1; D remains ambiguous. The CDR3 loop spans 11 amino acids. The V gene lost 7 bases and the J gene lost 3 bases, with 6 bases spanning the gap. The V gene's germline CDR1 is SNHLY and CDR2 FYNNEI. CDR3 nucleotide sequence: TGTGCCAGCACCACTGACACTGAAGCTTTCTTT. Its protein product is CASTTDTEAFF. Variable domain in full (rest from reference TRBV2 and TRBJ1-1): EPEVTQTPSHQVTQMGQEVILRCVPISNHLYFYWYRQILGQKVEFLVSFYNNEISEKSEIFDDQFSVERPDGSNFTLKIRSTKLEDSAMYFCASTTDTEAFFGQGTRLTVV.

This chain connects TRBV20-1 to TRBJ2-1, with 8 bases aligning to TRBD2. V shed 1 base, J shed 10 bases, and the junction held 18 bases outside the gene matches. The CDR3 spans 17 residues. The germline V gene has CDR1 DFQATT and CDR2 SNEGSKA (reference sequence). CDR3 nucleotide sequence: TGCAGTGCTAGAGCTCGCCGCGAACAGGGACTAGGGGTAGAGCAGTTCTTC. Translating it yields CSARARREQGLGVEQFF.

The table lists this clonotype with many counts. The chain uses TRBV6-5 and TRBJ2-7; TRBD2 matches at 7 bases. The junction had 10 bases not matched to a gene; V was cut back by 0 bases and J by 5 bases. Germline CDR1 is MNHEY and CDR2 is SVGAGI. The CDR3 is made up of 16 amino acids. The CDR3 DNA follows: TGTGCCAGCAGTTACTCGAGGAGGGAGGGTCGCCACGAGCAGTACTTC. Its protein is CASSYSRREGRHEQYF.

This clonotype was recorded a few times. This chain links TRBV20-1 with TRBJ2-3; 7 positions match TRBD2. The CDR3 is 14 residues long. Looked up from germline, CDR1 is DFQATT and CDR2 is SNEGSKA (reference sequence). The J segment lost 5 bases and the V segment lost 3 bases, leaving 8 bases of the junction unmatched. The CDR3 DNA is TGCAGTGCTAGGAAGGGAGGGCCTAAAGATACGCAGTATTTT. Protein sequence: CSARKGGPKDTQYF.

The chain carries TRBV7-8 and TRBJ1-1, with TRBD1 as a possible D gene (6 bases). CDR3 length: 15 residues. Germline CDR1 SGHVS, CDR2 FQNEAQ. V was trimmed by 5 bases and J by 2 bases, leaving 15 bases between them. In DNA, the CDR3 is TGTGCCAGCAGCATCTCGGACAGCGATAACACTGAAGCTTTCTTT. Its translation is CASSISDSDNTEAFF.

This clonotype was detected ten times or more. The V call is TRBV10-3, the J call TRBJ2-3, with 11 bases matching TRBD2. The ends lost 7 bases at V and 6 bases at J; junction bases unmatched: 3. The CDR3 is made up of 13 amino acids. Germline CDR1 and CDR2: ENHRY and SYGVKD. The CDR3 nucleotides read TGTGCCATCATGGGGACTAGCGGCGATACGCAGTATTTT. Translating gives CAIMGTSGDTQYF.

This clonotype was counted many times. The chain joins TRBV28 to TRBJ1-2, with D tentatively TRBD1 (5 bases). Germline loops: CDR1 MDHEN, CDR2 SYDVKM. Trimming took off 3 bases at V and 7 bases at J, with 15 bases between the two ends. The CDR3 has 14 amino acids. CDR3 residues: CASSFFGRGGGYTF. CDR3 in DNA: TGTGCCAGCAGTTTTTTCGGGAGGGGAGGTGGCTACACCTTC.

This rearrangement joins TRBV28 to TRBJ2-5; 11 bases are a match to TRBD2. Germline V gene sequence: CDR1 MDHEN, CDR2 SYDVKM. The CDR3 consists of 16 residues. V shed 6 bases and J 0 bases; nucleotides not matched to a gene: 6. CDR3: CASRAGTSGYQETQYF. CDR3 nucleotide sequence: TGTGCCAGCAGGGCCGGGACTAGCGGCTACCAAGAGACCCAGTACTTC.

This clonotype was seen many times. V and J are TRBV28 and TRBJ2-1; D remains ambiguous. This CDR3 is 12 amino acids long. Germline CDR1 is MDHEN and CDR2 is SYDVKM. V was shortened by 11 bases and J by 4 bases, with 12 bases between the two germline ends. CDR3 amino acids: CAVAVGYNEQFF. DNA for the CDR3: TGTGCCGTCGCGGTCGGGTACAATGAGCAGTTCTTC.

This clonotype was detected many times. This sequence joins TRBV3-1 and TRBJ1-2; the D is unclear. The CDR3 length is 13 residues. The germline V gene encodes CDR1 LGHDT and CDR2 YNNKEL (reference sequence). V lost 6 bases to trimming and J lost 0 bases, with 8 bases between them. CDR3 coding DNA: TGTGCCAGCAGGGGTACACCTAACTATGGCTACACCTTC. Translation: CASRGTPNYGYTF. Together with reference TRBV3-1 and TRBJ1-2, the CDR3 gives the full variable domain: DTAVSQTPKYLVTQMGNDKSIKCEQNLGHDTMYWYKQDSKKFLKIMFSYNNKELIINETVPNRFSPKSPDKAHLNLHINSLELGDSAVYFCASRGTPNYGYTFGSGTRLTVV.

This clonotype has a handful of counts. The chain employs TRBV12-3 or TRBV12-4 and TRBJ1-5, with no clear D. The CDR3 is made up of 13 amino acids. Trimming took off 8 bases at V and 2 bases at J, with 10 bases between the two ends. The DNA for the CDR3 is TGTGCCAGCGGTTCCCTTGGCAATCAGCCCCAGCATTTT. It codes for CASGSLGNQPQHF.

Many counts were recorded for this clonotype. CDR3 region: CASSPGTRSYNEQFF. The CDR3 nucleotides read TGTGCCAGCAGTCCCGGGACACGCTCCTACAATGAGCAGTTCTTC. This rearrangement joins TRBV27 to TRBJ2-1; D might be TRBD1 (6 bases). Trimming pared 5 bases from V and 0 bases from J, leaving 11 bases between. The CDR3 sequence is 15 residues long. Germline-derived CDR1 and CDR2 are MNHEY and SMNVEV (reference sequence).

This clonotype was seen at least ten times. Here the CDR3 reads CSAYTTSGSIDEQYF. CDR3 nucleotides: TGCAGTGCTTACACTACTAGCGGGAGTATCGACGAGCAGTACTTC. The chain links TRBV20-1 to TRBJ2-7; 11 bases align to TRBD2. Germline CDR1 is DFQATT and CDR2 is SNEGSKA (reference sequence). The CDR3 length is 15 residues. V shed 5 bases, J shed 5 bases, and the junction held 11 bases outside the gene matches.

This clonotype was seen many times. The V and J genes are TRBV10-3 and TRBJ2-5, with 8 bases fitting TRBD2. The CDR3 spans 14 residues. Trimming cost V 3 bases and J 1 base; bases outside gene matches: 1. In germline, CDR1 is ENHRY, CDR2 SYGVKD. The CDR3 loop is CAISEGLAQETQYF. CDR3 bases: TGTGCCATCAGTGAAGGACTAGCCCAAGAGACCCAGTACTTC.

The chain joins TRBV15 to TRBJ2-1; perhaps TRBD2 as D (6 bases). The ends were cut back, 1 base at V and 7 bases at J, with 17 bases in the middle. Looked up from germline, CDR1 is LNHNV and CDR2 is YYDKDF (reference sequence). The length of the CDR3 is 16 residues. CDR3 protein: CATSRAAGRSANEQFF. The CDR3 DNA follows: TGTGCCACCAGCAGAGCCGCGGGAAGGTCGGCGAATGAGCAGTTCTTC.